The 4 T cell receptor beta chains below all came from one sample that was sequenced in a study of blood T cell repertoires in COVID-19 (TCRdb year 2020). The library was prepared using the immunoSEQ multiplex PCR assay. The clones in this table, taken by TCRdb from immuneACCESS, are in-frame only. Not every clone is retained; where verified, under half of the shortfall comes from an unresolved V gene, and the cause of the rest is unknown. The sample records about 230,000 clones, 86% of which are singletons. The ten largest clones add up to around 10% of the sample. The sequenced sample consisted of peripheral blood. All receptors derive from a man in his forties or fifties with COVID-19, enrolled during active disease.

The chain is built from TRBV5-8 and TRBJ2-7, with 12 positions matching TRBD1. Germline lookup yields CDR1 SGHTS and CDR2 YDEGEE. V lost 6 bases, J lost 5 bases, and 6 bases stayed unmatched. The CDR3 is 14 residues long. Written as DNA, the CDR3 is TGTGCCAGCACCAGGGACAGGGGGCGAGACGAGCAGTACTTC. Translation: CASTRDRGRDEQYF.

The chain uses TRBV24-1 and TRBJ1-5, with D maybe TRBD1 (6 bases). Germline V lookup: CDR1 KGHDR, CDR2 SFDVKD. The germline V and J ends were trimmed by 3 bases and 3 bases, with 14 bases remaining between them. This CDR3 is built from 16 residues. CDR3 in amino acids: CATSDIKGGNNQPQHF. The DNA for the CDR3 is TGTGCCACCAGTGATATCAAGGGGGGGAACAATCAGCCCCAGCATTTT.

The CDR3 DNA reads TGTGCCAGCAGCTTGACTAGCGGAGGTGTTACCTACAATGAGCAGTTCTTC. It is translated as CASSLTSGGVTYNEQFF. The rearrangement joins TRBV11-2 to TRBJ2-1; 9 positions match TRBD2. This CDR3 has 17 amino acids. Germline assignment: CDR1 SGHAT and CDR2 FQNNGV. J gave up 2 bases and V 3 bases, and 8 bases lay outside the gene matches.

This clone was detected only once. V is TRBV19 and J is TRBJ1-3, with D unresolved. Between the trimmed V and J ends, which lost 7 bases and 4 bases, there was a span of 20 bases. Germline loops: CDR1 LNHDA, CDR2 SQIVND (reference sequence). CDR3 length equals 16 residues. CDR3 coding DNA: TGTGCCAGTAACCCGGGGTCGGGGATATCGGGAAACACCATATATTTT. The encoded protein is CASNPGSGISGNTIYF.